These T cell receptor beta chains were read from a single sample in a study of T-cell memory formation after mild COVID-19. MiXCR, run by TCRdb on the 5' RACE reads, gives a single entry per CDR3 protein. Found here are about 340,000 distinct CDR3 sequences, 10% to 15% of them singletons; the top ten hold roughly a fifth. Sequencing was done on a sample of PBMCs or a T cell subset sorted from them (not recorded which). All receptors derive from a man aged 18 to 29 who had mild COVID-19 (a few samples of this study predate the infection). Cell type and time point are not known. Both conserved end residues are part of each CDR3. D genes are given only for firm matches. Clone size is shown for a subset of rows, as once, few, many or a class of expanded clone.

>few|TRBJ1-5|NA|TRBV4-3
TGCGCCAGCAGCCAAGCCCCAGTACTTCAGCCCCAGCATTTT
CASSQAPVLQPQHF
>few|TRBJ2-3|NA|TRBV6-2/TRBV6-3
TGTGCCAGCCGGGACCCCACAGATACGCAGTATTTT
CASRDPTDTQYF
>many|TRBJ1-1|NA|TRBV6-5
TGTGCCAGCAGTTTAGGGATCGGCACTGAAGCTTTCTTT
CASSLGIGTEAFF
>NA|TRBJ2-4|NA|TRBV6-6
TGTGCCAGCAGTTACACGAGGACCAAAAACATTCAGTACTTC
CASSYTRTKNIQYF
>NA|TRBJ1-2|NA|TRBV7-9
TGTGCCAGCAGCCCAGAGAATAACTATGGCTACACCTTC
CASSPENNYGYTF
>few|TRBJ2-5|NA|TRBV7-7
TGTGCCAGCAGCCCCAGGAGATCGGGGAGGGAGACCCAGTACTTC
CASSPRRSGRETQYF
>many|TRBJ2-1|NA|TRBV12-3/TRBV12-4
TGTGCCAGCAGTTTCGGAGATGAGCAGTTCTTC
CASSFGDEQFF
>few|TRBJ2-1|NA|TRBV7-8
TGTGCCAGCAGCTCGGCCCGTCTTCTAGCATCGAATGAGCAGTTCTTC
CASSSARLLASNEQFF
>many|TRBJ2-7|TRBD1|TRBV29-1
TGCAGCTATAGACAGGGTCGATACGAGCAGTACTTC
CSYRQGRYEQYF
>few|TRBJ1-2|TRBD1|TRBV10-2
TGCGCCAGCAGTTCGACAGGGGGCGGCTATGGCTACACCTTC
CASSSTGGGYGYTF
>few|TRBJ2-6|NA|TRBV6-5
TGTGCCAGCAGTCACCTCAGGGGGGAGAGCTCTGGGGCCAACGTCCTGACTTTC
CASSHLRGESSGANVLTF